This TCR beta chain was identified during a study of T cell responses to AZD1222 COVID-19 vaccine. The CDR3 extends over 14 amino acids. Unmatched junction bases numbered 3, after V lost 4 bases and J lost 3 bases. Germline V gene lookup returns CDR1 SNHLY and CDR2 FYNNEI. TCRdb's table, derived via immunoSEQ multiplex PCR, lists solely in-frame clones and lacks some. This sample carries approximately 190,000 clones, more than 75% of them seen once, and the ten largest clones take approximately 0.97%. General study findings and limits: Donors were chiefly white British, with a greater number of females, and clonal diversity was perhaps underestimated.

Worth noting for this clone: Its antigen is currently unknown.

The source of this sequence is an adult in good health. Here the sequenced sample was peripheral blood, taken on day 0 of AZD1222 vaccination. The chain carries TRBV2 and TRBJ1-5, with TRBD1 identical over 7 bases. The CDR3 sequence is CASSGQGNNQPQHF. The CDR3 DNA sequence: TGTGCCAGCAGTGGACAGGGTAACAATCAGCCCCAGCATTTT.